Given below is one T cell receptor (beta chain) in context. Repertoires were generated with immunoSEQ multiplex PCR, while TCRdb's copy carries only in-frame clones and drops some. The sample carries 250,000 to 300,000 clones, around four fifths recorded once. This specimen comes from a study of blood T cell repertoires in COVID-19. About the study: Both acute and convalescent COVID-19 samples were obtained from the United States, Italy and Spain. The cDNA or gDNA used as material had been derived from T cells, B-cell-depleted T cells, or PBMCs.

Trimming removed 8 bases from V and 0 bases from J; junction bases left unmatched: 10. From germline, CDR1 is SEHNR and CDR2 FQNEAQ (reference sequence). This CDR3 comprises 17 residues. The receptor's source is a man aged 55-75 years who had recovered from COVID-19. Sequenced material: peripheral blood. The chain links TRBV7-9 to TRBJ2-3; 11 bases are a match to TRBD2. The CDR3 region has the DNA TGTGCCAGCTTGTTCAGGGCTAGCGGGGGGAGCACAGATACGCAGTATTTT. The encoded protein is CASLFRASGGSTDTQYF. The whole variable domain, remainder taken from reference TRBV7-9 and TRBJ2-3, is DTGVSQNPRHKITKRGQNVTFRCDPISEHNRLYWYRQTLGQGPEFLTYFQNEAQLEKSRLLSDRFSAERPKGSFSTLEIQRTEQGDSAMYLCASLFRASGGSTDTQYFGPGTRLTVL.